A selection of T cell receptor beta chains follows, all from one sample in a study of cytomegalovirus exposure and HLA in healthy donors. TCRdb's table, derived via immunoSEQ multiplex PCR, lists solely in-frame clones and lacks some. The profile shows about 140,000 clones, more than 60% of them singletons. The sample consisted of PBMCs. Source of these receptors: an older woman in good health and CMV-seronegative. Each CDR3 is given with its conserved first and last residue. The order of the fields is D gene, V gene, J gene, clone size, CDR3 protein, CDR3 DNA. D genes are given only for firm matches. For some rows the clone size is stated as once, few or many, or as a class when expanded; others skip it.

d_call: TRBD1
v_call: TRBV7-9
j_call: TRBJ1-5
clone_size: NA
cdr3_aa: CASSLTGGQPQHF
cdr3_nt: TGTGCCAGCAGCTTGACAGGGGGTCAGCCCCAGCATTTT

d_call: TRBD1
v_call: TRBV11-2
j_call: TRBJ1-2
clone_size: few
cdr3_aa: CASSLTGVGYTF
cdr3_nt: TGTGCCAGCAGTTTGACAGGGGTGGGCTACACCTTC

d_call: NA
v_call: TRBV11-3
j_call: TRBJ2-1
clone_size: NA
cdr3_aa: CASSGISGSYNEQFF
cdr3_nt: TGTGCCAGCAGCGGCATTAGCGGCTCCTACAATGAGCAGTTCTTC

d_call: NA
v_call: TRBV9
j_call: TRBJ2-7
clone_size: NA
cdr3_aa: CASSVGSTSYEQYF
cdr3_nt: TGTGCCAGCAGCGTAGGCAGTACCTCCTACGAGCAGTACTTC

d_call: TRBD2
v_call: TRBV7-2
j_call: TRBJ2-7
clone_size: NA
cdr3_aa: CASSPSGVSSYEQYF
cdr3_nt: TGTGCCAGCAGCCCCAGCGGGGTCTCTTCCTACGAGCAGTACTTC

d_call: NA
v_call: TRBV7-3
j_call: TRBJ2-2
clone_size: NA
cdr3_aa: CASSLTGQRTGELFF
cdr3_nt: TGTGCCAGCAGCTTAACCGGACAGCGGACCGGGGAGCTGTTTTTT

d_call: NA
v_call: TRBV5-1
j_call: TRBJ2-2
clone_size: NA
cdr3_aa: CASSLLSGITGELFF
cdr3_nt: TGCGCCAGCAGCTTGCTGAGCGGAATCACCGGGGAGCTGTTTTTT

d_call: NA
v_call: TRBV19
j_call: TRBJ2-3
clone_size: NA
cdr3_aa: CASKGGAADTQYF
cdr3_nt: TGTGCCAGTAAGGGGGGGGCGGCAGATACGCAGTATTTT

d_call: TRBD2
v_call: TRBV7-9
j_call: TRBJ2-7
clone_size: NA
cdr3_aa: CASSLGLAGGEQYF
cdr3_nt: TGTGCCAGCAGCTTAGGACTAGCGGGGGGGGAGCAGTACTTC

d_call: TRBD1
v_call: TRBV5-1
j_call: TRBJ1-1
clone_size: NA
cdr3_aa: CASSSGGSGNTEAFF
cdr3_nt: TGCGCCAGCAGCTCAGGGGGAAGTGGGAACACTGAAGCTTTCTTT

d_call: NA
v_call: TRBV5-1
j_call: TRBJ2-1
clone_size: few
cdr3_aa: CASSLFSSYNEQFF
cdr3_nt: TGCGCCAGCAGCTTGTTTAGCAGCTACAATGAGCAGTTCTTC

d_call: TRBD1
v_call: TRBV10-3
j_call: TRBJ1-2
clone_size: NA
cdr3_aa: CAISVDRGDGYTF
cdr3_nt: TGTGCCATCAGTGTGGACAGGGGGGATGGCTACACCTTC

d_call: TRBD2
v_call: TRBV7-7
j_call: TRBJ2-1
clone_size: NA
cdr3_aa: CASSPGLAISDEQFF
cdr3_nt: TGTGCCAGCAGCCCGGGACTAGCGATAAGTGATGAGCAGTTCTTC

d_call: NA
v_call: TRBV18
j_call: TRBJ1-5
clone_size: NA
cdr3_aa: CASSPGQASNQPQHF
cdr3_nt: TGTGCCAGCTCACCAGGCCAGGCTAGCAATCAGCCCCAGCATTTT

d_call: NA
v_call: TRBV5-1
j_call: TRBJ1-3
clone_size: NA
cdr3_aa: CASSLAPGSGNTIYF
cdr3_nt: TGCGCCAGCAGCTTGGCCCCGGGAAGTGGAAACACCATATATTTT

d_call: TRBD1
v_call: TRBV19
j_call: TRBJ1-2
clone_size: few
cdr3_aa: CASSTLRTGSGGGYTF
cdr3_nt: TGTGCCAGTAGCACCCTTCGGACAGGGAGTGGAGGTGGCTACACCTTC

d_call: TRBD2
v_call: TRBV6-1
j_call: TRBJ2-7
clone_size: NA
cdr3_aa: CASSDLSGTSNYEQYF
cdr3_nt: TGTGCCAGCAGTGATCTGTCCGGGACTAGCAACTACGAGCAGTACTTC

d_call: NA
v_call: TRBV5-1
j_call: TRBJ1-4
clone_size: once
cdr3_aa: CASSVQGLTNEKLFF
cdr3_nt: TGCGCCAGCAGCGTCCAGGGCTTAACTAATGAAAAACTGTTTTTT

d_call: NA
v_call: TRBV9
j_call: TRBJ2-2
clone_size: NA
cdr3_aa: CASSGRGALSGELFF
cdr3_nt: TGTGCCAGCAGCGGACGGGGGGCCCTTAGCGGGGAGCTGTTTTTT

d_call: TRBD1
v_call: TRBV5-1
j_call: TRBJ1-1
clone_size: NA
cdr3_aa: CASSTPGQYTEAFF
cdr3_nt: TGCGCCAGCAGCACACCGGGACAGTACACTGAAGCTTTCTTT

d_call: TRBD1
v_call: TRBV19
j_call: TRBJ2-3
clone_size: NA
cdr3_aa: CASRTGTGTDTQYF
cdr3_nt: TGTGCCAGTAGGACCGGGACAGGCACAGATACGCAGTATTTT

d_call: NA
v_call: TRBV4-3
j_call: TRBJ1-4
clone_size: NA
cdr3_aa: CASSQDGRGGNEKLFF
cdr3_nt: TGCGCCAGCAGCCAAGATGGAAGGGGCGGCAATGAAAAACTGTTTTTT

d_call: NA
v_call: TRBV7-3
j_call: TRBJ2-3
clone_size: NA
cdr3_aa: CASSGGTSPDTQYF
cdr3_nt: TGTGCCAGCTCAGGAGGGACCTCCCCAGATACGCAGTATTTT

d_call: NA
v_call: TRBV5-1
j_call: TRBJ2-7
clone_size: NA
cdr3_aa: CASGVGGGSYEQYF
cdr3_nt: TGCGCCAGCGGGGTAGGGGGGGGCTCCTACGAGCAGTACTTC

d_call: TRBD2
v_call: TRBV2
j_call: TRBJ2-1
clone_size: NA
cdr3_aa: CASRLLAGGGNEQFF
cdr3_nt: TGTGCCAGCAGACTACTAGCGGGGGGTGGCAATGAGCAGTTCTTC

d_call: NA
v_call: TRBV19
j_call: TRBJ1-1
clone_size: many
cdr3_aa: CASSIAGVGTEAFF
cdr3_nt: TGTGCCAGTAGTATAGCGGGGGTTGGCACTGAAGCTTTCTTT

d_call: NA
v_call: TRBV18
j_call: TRBJ2-1
clone_size: NA
cdr3_aa: CASSPPSTQYNEQFF
cdr3_nt: TGTGCCAGCTCACCACCGTCGACTCAGTACAATGAGCAGTTCTTC